Detailed here is one T cell receptor (beta chain). Its antigen remains unidentified. No base qualities exist here, and no much larger clone lies one base off it. The CDR3 sequence holds 14 residues, the cysteine and phenylalanine included. The CDR3 DNA has 42 bases and is translated from base 1. V is shortened by 1 base, J by 0 bases, and the region joining them spans 4 bases. For CDR1 and CDR2, the germline V gene lists SNHLY and FYNNEI. TCRdb records Illumina HiSeq 1500 as the sequencer. TCRdb reworked the public reads: Q25 trimming with fastp, MiXCR clone assembly, productive beta chains retained. Every CDR3 protein is listed once, alongside the most common genes and DNA of its rows. Across this sample there are about 310,000 distinct CDR3 sequences, with around a quarter seen only once. Jointly, the top ten make up 13% of the sample. This sample is drawn from a study of T cell repertoires in cytomegalovirus infection (dated by TCRdb to the late 2010s). The study in broad terms: The peptide stimulations were aimed at well-studied HLA-B-restricted epitopes as well as recently identified HLA-C-restricted CMV epitopes, whose presentation resists viral immunomodulation. Donor HLA type was relevant to the analysis, as public TCR beta signatures indicated carriage of CMV infection together with the matching HLA type.

What this sample's treatment or condition label stands for: in vitro stimulation with specific CMV peptide epitopes to enrich CMV-specific T cells. Summary of the overall study and its limitations: The ex vivo response was dominated by HLA-C-restricted CMV-specific TCR beta clonotypes, which also provided the single most frequent clonotype in two of eight donors. In both this cohort and an independent roughly 400-donor cohort, the cumulative frequency of public TCR beta family members distinguished carriers of CMV infection plus the relevant HLA type.

Rearrangement joined TRBV2 to TRBJ2-1; the D segment cannot be called with confidence. The TCR originated in a human donor in good health (CMV status not recorded). Some clones in this sample may be carry-over from other donors' samples. The starting material was cultured PBMCs, obtained from culture after CMV antigen stimulation. The DNA sequence is given as TGTGCCAGCAGTGAAGGACGCTCCTACAATGAGCAGTTCTTC. Its product reads: CASSEGRSYNEQFF. With the portions outside the CDR3 filled from the reference TRBV2 and TRBJ2-1 genes, the complete variable region becomes EPEVTQTPSHQVTQMGQEVILRCVPISNHLYFYWYRQILGQKVEFLVSFYNNEISEKSEIFDDQFSVERPDGSNFTLKIRSTKLEDSAMYFCASSEGRSYNEQFFGPGTRLTVL.